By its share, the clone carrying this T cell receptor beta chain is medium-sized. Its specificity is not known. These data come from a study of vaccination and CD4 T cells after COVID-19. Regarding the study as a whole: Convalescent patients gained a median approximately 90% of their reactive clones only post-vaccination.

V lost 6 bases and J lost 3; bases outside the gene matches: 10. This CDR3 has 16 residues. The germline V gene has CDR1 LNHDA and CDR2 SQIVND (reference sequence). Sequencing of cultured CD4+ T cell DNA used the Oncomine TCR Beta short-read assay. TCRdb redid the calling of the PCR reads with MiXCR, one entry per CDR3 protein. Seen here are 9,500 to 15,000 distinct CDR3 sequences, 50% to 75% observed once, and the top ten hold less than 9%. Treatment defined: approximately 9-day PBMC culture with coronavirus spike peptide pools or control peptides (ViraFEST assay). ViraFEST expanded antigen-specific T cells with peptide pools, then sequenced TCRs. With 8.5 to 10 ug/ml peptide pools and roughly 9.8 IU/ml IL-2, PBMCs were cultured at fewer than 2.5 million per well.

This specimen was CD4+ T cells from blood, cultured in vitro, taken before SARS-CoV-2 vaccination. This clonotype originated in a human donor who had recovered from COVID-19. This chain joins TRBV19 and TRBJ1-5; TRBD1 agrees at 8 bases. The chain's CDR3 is CASSTPRTGNNQPQHF. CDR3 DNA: TGTGCCAGTAGCACGCCCCGGACAGGGAACAATCAGCCCCAGCATTTT.